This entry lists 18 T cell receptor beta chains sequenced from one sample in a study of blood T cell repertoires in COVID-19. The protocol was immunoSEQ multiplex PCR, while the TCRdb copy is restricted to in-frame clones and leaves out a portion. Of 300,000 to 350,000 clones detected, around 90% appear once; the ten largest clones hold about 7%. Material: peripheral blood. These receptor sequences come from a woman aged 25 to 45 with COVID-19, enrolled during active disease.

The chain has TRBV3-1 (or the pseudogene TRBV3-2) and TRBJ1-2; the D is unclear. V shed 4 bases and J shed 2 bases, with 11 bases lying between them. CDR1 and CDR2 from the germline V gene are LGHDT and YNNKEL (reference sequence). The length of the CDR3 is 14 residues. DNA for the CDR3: TGTGCCAGCAGCCGGCAGTTCCAGAACTATGGCTACACCTTC. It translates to CASSRQFQNYGYTF.

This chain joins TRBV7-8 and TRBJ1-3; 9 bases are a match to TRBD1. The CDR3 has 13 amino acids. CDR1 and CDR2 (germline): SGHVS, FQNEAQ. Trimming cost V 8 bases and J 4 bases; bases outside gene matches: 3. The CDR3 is CASGQGPGNTIYF. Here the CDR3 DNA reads TGTGCCAGCGGACAGGGGCCGGGAAACACCATATATTTT. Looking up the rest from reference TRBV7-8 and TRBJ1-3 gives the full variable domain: GAGVSQSPRYKVAKRGQDVALRCDPISGHVSLFWYQQALGQGPEFLTYFQNEAQLDKSGLPSDRFFAERPEGSVSTLKIQRTQQEDSAVYLCASGQGPGNTIYFGEGSWLTVV.

The CDR3 coding sequence is TGTGCCAGCAGCGTAGGACCGACTAAGCAAGAGACCCAGTACTTC. It yields the protein CASSVGPTKQETQYF. The chain combines TRBV9 with TRBJ2-5; D may be TRBD2 (5 bases). The germline gives CDR1 SGDLS, CDR2 YYNGEE. V lost 0 bases and J lost 2, with 11 bases in between. CDR3 length: 15 residues.

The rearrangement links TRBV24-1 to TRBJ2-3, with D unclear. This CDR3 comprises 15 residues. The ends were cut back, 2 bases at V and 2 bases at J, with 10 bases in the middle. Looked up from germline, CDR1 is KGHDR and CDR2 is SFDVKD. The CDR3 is CATSDSILTTDTQYF. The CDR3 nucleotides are TGTGCCACCAGTGATTCGATCCTAACCACAGATACGCAGTATTTT.

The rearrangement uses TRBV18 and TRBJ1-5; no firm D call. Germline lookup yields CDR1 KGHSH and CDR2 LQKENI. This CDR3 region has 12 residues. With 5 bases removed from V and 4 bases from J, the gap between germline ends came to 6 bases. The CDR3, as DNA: TGTGCCAGCTCAGGAGGGAATCAGCCCCAGCATTTT. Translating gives CASSGGNQPQHF.

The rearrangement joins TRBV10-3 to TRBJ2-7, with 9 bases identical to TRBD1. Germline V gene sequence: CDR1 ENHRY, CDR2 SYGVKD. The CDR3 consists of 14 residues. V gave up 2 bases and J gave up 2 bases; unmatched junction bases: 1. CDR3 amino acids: CAISEGTGPYEQYF. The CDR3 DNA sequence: TGTGCCATCAGTGAGGGGACAGGGCCCTACGAGCAGTACTTC.

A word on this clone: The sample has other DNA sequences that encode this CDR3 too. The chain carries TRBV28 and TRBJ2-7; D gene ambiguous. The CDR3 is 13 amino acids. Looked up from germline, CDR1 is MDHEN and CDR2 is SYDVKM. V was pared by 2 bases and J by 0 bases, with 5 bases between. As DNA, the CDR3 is TGTGCCAGCAGTTTAGGTAGCTCCTACGAGCAGTACTTC. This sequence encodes CASSLGSSYEQYF. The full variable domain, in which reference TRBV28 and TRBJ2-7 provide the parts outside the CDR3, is DVKVTQSSRYLVKRTGEKVFLECVQDMDHENMFWYRQDPGLGLRLIYFSYDVKMKEKGDIPEGYSVSREKKERFSLILESASTNQTSMYLCASSLGSSYEQYFGPGTRLTVT.

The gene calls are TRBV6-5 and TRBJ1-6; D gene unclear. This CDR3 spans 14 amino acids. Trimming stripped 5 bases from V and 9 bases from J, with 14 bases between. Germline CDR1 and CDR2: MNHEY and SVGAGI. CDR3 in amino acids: CASSRTSEASPLHF. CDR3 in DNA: TGTGCCAGCAGTCGAACGAGCGAGGCTTCACCCCTCCACTTT.

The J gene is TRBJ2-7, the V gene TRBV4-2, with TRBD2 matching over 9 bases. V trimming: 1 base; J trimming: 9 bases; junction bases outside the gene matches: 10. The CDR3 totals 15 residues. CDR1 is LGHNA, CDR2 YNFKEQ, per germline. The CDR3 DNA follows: TGTGCCAGCAGCCAAGTCGGTAGCGGGAGTAGCGTGCAGTACTTC. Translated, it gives CASSQVGSGSSVQYF.

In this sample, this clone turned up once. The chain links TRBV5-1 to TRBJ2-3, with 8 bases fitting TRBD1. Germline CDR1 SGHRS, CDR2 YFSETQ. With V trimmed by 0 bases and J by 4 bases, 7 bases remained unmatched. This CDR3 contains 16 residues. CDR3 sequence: CASSLDPTGASDTQYF. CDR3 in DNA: TGCGCCAGCAGCTTGGATCCGACAGGGGCGTCAGATACGCAGTATTTT.

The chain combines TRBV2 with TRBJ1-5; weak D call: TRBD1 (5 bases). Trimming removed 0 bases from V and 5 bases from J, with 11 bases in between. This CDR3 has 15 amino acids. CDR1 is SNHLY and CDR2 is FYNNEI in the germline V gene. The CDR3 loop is CASSEAWGRYQPQHF. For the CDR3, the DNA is TGTGCCAGCAGTGAAGCATGGGGGAGGTATCAGCCCCAGCATTTT.

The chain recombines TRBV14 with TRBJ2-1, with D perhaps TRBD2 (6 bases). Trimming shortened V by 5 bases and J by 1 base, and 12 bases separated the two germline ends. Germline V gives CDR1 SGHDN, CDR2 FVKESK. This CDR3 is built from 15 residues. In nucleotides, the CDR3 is TGTGCCAGCAGCTGGGGGGTGGGATCCTACAATGAGCAGTTCTTC. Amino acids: CASSWGVGSYNEQFF.

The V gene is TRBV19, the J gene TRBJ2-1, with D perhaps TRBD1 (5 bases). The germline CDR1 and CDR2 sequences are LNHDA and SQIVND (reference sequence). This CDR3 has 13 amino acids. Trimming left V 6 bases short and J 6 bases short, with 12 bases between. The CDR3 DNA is TGTGCCAGTAGAGCCCCAGGGCCCAATGAGCAGTTCTTC. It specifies CASRAPGPNEQFF. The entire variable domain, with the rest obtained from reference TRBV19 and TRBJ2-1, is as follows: DGGITQSPKYLFRKEGQNVTLSCEQNLNHDAMYWYRQDPGQGLRLIYYSQIVNDFQKGDIAEGYSVSREKKESFPLTVTSAQKNPTAFYLCASRAPGPNEQFFGPGTRLTVL.

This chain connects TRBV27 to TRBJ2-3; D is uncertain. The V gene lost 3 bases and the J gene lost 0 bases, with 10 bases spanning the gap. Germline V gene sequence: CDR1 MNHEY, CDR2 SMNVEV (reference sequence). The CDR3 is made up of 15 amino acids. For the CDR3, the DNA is TGTGCCAGCAGTTTTGGCGGAGCCAGCACAGATACGCAGTATTTT. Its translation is CASSFGGASTDTQYF.

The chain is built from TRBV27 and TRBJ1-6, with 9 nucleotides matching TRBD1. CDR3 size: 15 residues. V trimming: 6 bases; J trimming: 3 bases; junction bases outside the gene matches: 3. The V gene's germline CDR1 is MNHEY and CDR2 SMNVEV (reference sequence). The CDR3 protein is CASRRTGDYNSPLHF. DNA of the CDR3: TGTGCCAGCAGACGGACAGGGGACTATAATTCACCCCTCCACTTT.

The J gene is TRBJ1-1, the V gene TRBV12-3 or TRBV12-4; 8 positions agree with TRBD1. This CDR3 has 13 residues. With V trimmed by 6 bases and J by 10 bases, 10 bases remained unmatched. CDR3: CASSPQGGVGAFF. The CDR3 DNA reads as TGTGCCAGCAGCCCACAGGGGGGGGTGGGAGCTTTCTTT.

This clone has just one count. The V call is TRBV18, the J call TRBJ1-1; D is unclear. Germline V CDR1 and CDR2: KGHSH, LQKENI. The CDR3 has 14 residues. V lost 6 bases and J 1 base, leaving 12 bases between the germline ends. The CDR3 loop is CASSQQAGNTEAFF. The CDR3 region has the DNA TGTGCCAGCTCCCAGCAGGCGGGGAACACTGAAGCTTTCTTT.

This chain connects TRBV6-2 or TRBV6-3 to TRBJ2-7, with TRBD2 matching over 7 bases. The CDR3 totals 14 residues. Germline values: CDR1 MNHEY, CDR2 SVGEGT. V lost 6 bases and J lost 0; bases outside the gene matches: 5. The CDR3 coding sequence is TGTGCCAGCAGCAGCGGGATGTACTCCTACGAGCAGTACTTC. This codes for CASSSGMYSYEQYF.